This T cell receptor beta chain was captured in a study of T cells after yellow fever vaccination. Looking at the study overall: Some fractions had low cell numbers, and these were prepared with SMART-Seq v4 Ultra Low Input. Study-wide findings and caveats: Most clones from primary vaccination were detected again post-booster (roughly 95% CD4, around 90% CD8).

It was through 5'RACE template switching that TCR cDNA was made, with a universal primer site and UMIs added. TCRdb reprocessed the 5' RACE reads via MiXCR and lists one record per CDR3 protein. The sample records about 340,000 distinct CDR3 sequences, under 15% being singletons. On this clonotype itself: Its antigen is not known.

The germline V and J ends were trimmed by 2 bases and 5 bases, with 15 bases remaining between them. CDR1 SGHTA and CDR2 FQGNSA come from the germline V gene. The CDR3 has 15 amino acids. The V and J genes are TRBV7-2 and TRBJ1-1; the D gene is possibly TRBD1 (5 bases). This clonotype originated in a man younger than 35 who received the YFV17D yellow fever vaccine. Sample: CD4+ T cells sorted from PBMCs, taken 15 days after the yellow fever booster vaccination. CDR3 DNA: TGTGCCAGCAGCTTAAATCCCCTCCCAGGGACTGAAGCTTTCTTT. Encoded protein: CASSLNPLPGTEAFF.